Presented here are 15 T cell receptor beta chains from one specimen sequenced in a study of shared clonotypes between healthy human individuals (dated by TCRdb to 2018 to 2021). The method behind the library was the immunoSEQ multiplex PCR assay. The clones in this table, taken by TCRdb from immuneACCESS, are in-frame only. Not every clone is retained; where verified, under half of the shortfall comes from an unresolved V gene, and the cause of the rest is unknown. This sample holds under 650,000 clones; almost 97% were observed only once. Of the sample, approximately 0.06% falls within the top ten clones. The sequenced sample was naive CD4+ T cells sorted from blood. Taken with the paper, the label for cell subset or site translates to: CD45RA+ positively selected. The source is a woman aged 25 to 39 in good health.

This chain joins TRBV6-5 and TRBJ1-2, with D possibly TRBD1 on 5 matching bases. Trimming cost V 0 bases and J 3 bases, with 8 bases left between them. The CDR3 totals 14 residues. Germline CDR1 and CDR2: MNHEY and SVGAGI. CDR3 residues: CASSYSAGYYGYTF. The CDR3 nucleotides read TGTGCCAGCAGTTACTCGGCAGGGTACTATGGCTACACCTTC.

The chain is built from TRBV19 and TRBJ1-2, with 8 nucleotides matching TRBD1. Germline trimming cut 1 base from V and 4 bases from J; bases unmatched to any gene: 14. Germline values: CDR1 LNHDA, CDR2 SQIVND (reference sequence). There are 18 residues in the CDR3. As DNA, the CDR3 is TGTGCCAGTAGTATAGTCGGGAAGGCAGGGGGCGCGGTCTATGGCTACACCTTC. It yields the protein CASSIVGKAGGAVYGYTF.

The rearrangement links TRBV28 to TRBJ2-5, with TRBD1 matching 8 bases. In germline, CDR1 is MDHEN, CDR2 SYDVKM. The junction had 12 bases not matched to a gene; V was cut back by 5 bases and J by 4 bases. The CDR3 has 16 amino acids. CDR3 loop: CASSPWTGRLAETQYF. The CDR3 DNA follows: TGTGCCAGCAGTCCTTGGACAGGGAGGCTAGCAGAGACCCAGTACTTC.

In the case of this clone: Other nucleotide sequences in the sample specify the same CDR3. The V and J genes are TRBV5-1 and TRBJ2-3; 7 positions agree with TRBD2. The junction had 4 bases not matched to a gene; V was cut back by 0 bases and J by 0 bases. Looked up from germline, CDR1 is SGHRS and CDR2 is YFSETQ. The CDR3 loop spans 16 amino acids. CDR3 nucleotide sequence: TGCGCCAGCAGCTTGGGGGCTAGCGGTAGCACAGATACGCAGTATTTT. This encodes CASSLGASGSTDTQYF.

This chain links TRBV10-3 with TRBJ1-1; D might be TRBD1 (6 bases). Trimming left V 8 bases short and J 0 bases short, with 16 bases between. Germline CDR1 is ENHRY and CDR2 is SYGVKD. This CDR3 has 15 amino acids. CDR3 protein: CAIGRTAQMNTEAFF. For the CDR3, the DNA is TGTGCCATCGGAAGGACAGCCCAGATGAACACTGAAGCTTTCTTT.

The chain is built from TRBV5-1 and TRBJ1-1, with a weak D call TRBD1 (6 bases). The CDR3 has 15 amino acids. Germline V CDR1 and CDR2: SGHRS, YFSETQ. V dropped 0 bases and J dropped 2 bases, with 11 bases sitting between them. For the CDR3, the DNA is TGCGCCAGCAGCTTGGGTGACAGGATAAACACTGAAGCTTTCTTT. This gives the protein CASSLGDRINTEAFF.

This chain connects TRBV5-4 to TRBJ2-7; 12 bases fit TRBD2. Germline V gives CDR1 SGHNT, CDR2 YYREEE (reference sequence). CDR3 length equals 15 residues. The V gene end was trimmed by 4 bases and the J gene end by 3 bases; junction bases not matched to a gene: 5. This CDR3 reads CASSGGLAGIYEQYF. CDR3 in DNA: TGTGCCAGCAGCGGCGGACTAGCGGGAATCTACGAGCAGTACTTC.

On this clone: The same CDR3 can be traced to other DNA sequences in this sample. The CDR3 here is CATSRDLGTGELFF. The DNA of the CDR3 is TGTGCCACCAGCAGAGATTTAGGAACCGGGGAGCTGTTTTTT. This chain links TRBV15 with TRBJ2-2; D gene ambiguous. Germline CDR1 LNHNV, CDR2 YYDKDF (reference sequence). V lost 0 bases to trimming and J lost 5 bases, with 7 bases between them. The CDR3 has 14 residues.

This clone occurred once. The V and J genes are TRBV18 and TRBJ2-7, with 8 positions matching TRBD2. Germline CDR1 is KGHSH and CDR2 is LQKENI. This CDR3 contains 17 residues. After removal of 3 bases from V and 6 bases from J, the junction contained 16 bases not matched to a gene. CDR3 in DNA: TGTGCCAGCTCACCTCCGGGCGCTGCGGGAGGCCCAACCGAGCAGTACTTC. Protein: CASSPPGAAGGPTEQYF.

This clone was counted once. The chain is built from TRBV7-5 and TRBJ1-5; the table's D call, TRBD1, was not checked against the DNA. TRBV7-5 is classified as a pseudogene. This CDR3 is 14 amino acids long. CDR3 in amino acids: CVRSPAGQVQPQHF. The CDR3 coding sequence is TGTGTCAGAAGCCCCGCCGGACAGGTTCAGCCCCAGCATTTT.

The chain uses TRBV18 and TRBJ2-7; possibly TRBD1 for D (5 bases). This CDR3 has 12 residues. Germline-derived CDR1 and CDR2 are KGHSH and LQKENI. The germline V and J ends were trimmed by 2 bases and 6 bases, with 8 bases remaining between them. CDR3: CASSPTRGEQYF. CDR3 nucleotide sequence: TGTGCCAGCTCACCAACAAGGGGCGAGCAGTACTTC.

The rearrangement joins TRBV7-7 to TRBJ2-5, with 9 bases aligning to TRBD1. The CDR3 spans 16 residues. The V segment lost 5 bases and the J segment 0 bases; nucleotides outside the gene matches: 7. Germline lookup yields CDR1 SSHAT and CDR2 FNYEAQ (reference sequence). CDR3 loop: CASSPRTGDHQETQYF. The CDR3 nucleotides read TGTGCCAGCAGCCCTCGGACAGGGGACCACCAAGAGACCCAGTACTTC.

This clone appeared once. The chain is built from TRBV28 and TRBJ1-2, with TRBD1 as a possible D gene (6 bases). The CDR3 has 13 amino acids. Trimming took 8 bases from V and 0 from J, leaving 10 bases between them. From germline, CDR1 is MDHEN and CDR2 SYDVKM. The CDR3 spells CASGTGSNYGYTF. DNA for the CDR3: TGTGCCAGCGGAACAGGGTCTAACTATGGCTACACCTTC.

The genes are TRBV18 and TRBJ1-1; 9 bases align to TRBD1. This CDR3 region has 15 residues. Unmatched junction bases numbered 8, after V lost 4 bases and J lost 5 bases. Germline loops: CDR1 KGHSH, CDR2 LQKENI. The CDR3 DNA reads as TGTGCCAGCTCACTTACGGACAGGGGAGAAACTGAAGCTTTCTTT. This sequence encodes CASSLTDRGETEAFF. Combining the CDR3 with reference TRBV18 and TRBJ1-1 gives the whole variable domain NAGVMQNPRHLVRRRGQEARLRCSPMKGHSHVYWYRQLPEEGLKFMVYLQKENIIDESGMPKERFSAEFPKEGPSILRIQQVVRGDSAAYFCASSLTDRGETEAFFGQGTRLTVV.

The V gene is TRBV18, the J gene TRBJ1-2; the D gene is possibly TRBD1 (5 bases). CDR1 is KGHSH and CDR2 is LQKENI in the germline V gene. Trimming removed 2 bases at V and 4 bases at J, with 11 bases between. CDR3 length: 14 residues. CDR3 in amino acids: CASSPAGTGYGYTF. The CDR3 DNA is TGTGCCAGCTCACCAGCGGGGACTGGCTATGGCTACACCTTC. Full variable domain (remainder filled in from reference TRBV18 and TRBJ1-2): NAGVMQNPRHLVRRRGQEARLRCSPMKGHSHVYWYRQLPEEGLKFMVYLQKENIIDESGMPKERFSAEFPKEGPSILRIQQVVRGDSAAYFCASSPAGTGYGYTFGSGTRLTVV.